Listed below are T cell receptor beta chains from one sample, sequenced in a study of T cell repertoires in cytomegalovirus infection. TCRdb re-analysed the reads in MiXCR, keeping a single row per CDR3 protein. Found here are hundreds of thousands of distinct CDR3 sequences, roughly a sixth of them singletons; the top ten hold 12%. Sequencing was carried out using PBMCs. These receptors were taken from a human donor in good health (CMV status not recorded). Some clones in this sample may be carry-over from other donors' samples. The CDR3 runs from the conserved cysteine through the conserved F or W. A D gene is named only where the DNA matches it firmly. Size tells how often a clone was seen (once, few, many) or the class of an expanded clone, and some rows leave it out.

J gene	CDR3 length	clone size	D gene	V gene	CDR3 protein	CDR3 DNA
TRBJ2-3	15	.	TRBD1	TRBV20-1	CSARATGFSTDTQYF	TGCAGTGCTAGAGCGACAGGGTTTAGCACAGATACGCAGTATTTT
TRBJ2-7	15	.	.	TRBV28	CASTGGQSSSYEQYF	TGTGCCAGCACCGGTGGGCAGTCATCTTCCTACGAGCAGTACTTC
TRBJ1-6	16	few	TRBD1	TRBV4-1	CASSQGQGWKNSPLHF	TGCGCCAGCAGCCAGGGACAGGGGTGGAAGAATTCACCCCTCCACTTT
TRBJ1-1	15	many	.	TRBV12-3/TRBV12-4	CASSSRQQGRSRAFF	TGTGCCAGCAGTTCTAGACAACAGGGAAGGAGTAGAGCTTTCTTT
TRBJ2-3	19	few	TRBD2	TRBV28	CASSLPSGGVQVATDTQYF	TGTGCCAGCAGTTTACCTAGCGGGGGGGTCCAGGTGGCGACAGATACGCAGTATTTT
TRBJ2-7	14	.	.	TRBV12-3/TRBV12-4	CASSLQVVGDEQYF	TGTGCCAGCAGTTTGCAGGTTGTTGGGGACGAGCAGTACTTC
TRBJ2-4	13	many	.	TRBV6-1	CASSGTAKNIQYF	TGTGCCAGCAGCGGGACAGCCAAAAACATTCAGTACTTC
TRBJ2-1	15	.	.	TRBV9	CASSLGTGWVNEQFF	TGTGCCAGCAGCCTCGGGACCGGCTGGGTCAATGAGCAGTTCTTC
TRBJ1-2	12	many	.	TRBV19	CASSPGRYGYTF	TGTGCCAGTAGTCCCGGACGCTATGGCTACACCTTC
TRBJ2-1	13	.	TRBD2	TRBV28	CASRPGGYNEQFF	TGTGCCAGCAGACCCGGGGGGTACAATGAGCAGTTCTTC
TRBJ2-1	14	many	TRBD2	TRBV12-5	CASGVGGGYNEQFF	TGTGCTAGTGGGGTCGGGGGGGGCTATAATGAGCAGTTCTTC
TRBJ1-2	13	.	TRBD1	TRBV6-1	CASSEGQAYGYTF	TGTGCCAGCAGTGAGGGACAGGCCTATGGCTACACCTTC
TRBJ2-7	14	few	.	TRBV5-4	CASSLQGVAYEQYF	TGTGCCAGCAGCTTGCAGGGTGTTGCCTACGAGCAGTACTTC
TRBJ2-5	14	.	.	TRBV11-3	CASSLARDQETQYF	TGTGCCAGCAGCTTAGCCAGGGACCAAGAGACCCAGTACTTC
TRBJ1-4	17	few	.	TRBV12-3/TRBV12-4	CASSQQGGPATNEKLFF	TGTGCCAGCAGTCAACAGGGTGGGCCGGCAACTAATGAAAAACTGTTTTTT
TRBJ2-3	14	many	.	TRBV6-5	CASSYQPSTDTQYF	TGTGCCAGCAGTTACCAGCCTAGCACAGATACGCAGTATTTT
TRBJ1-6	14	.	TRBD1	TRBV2	CASSEEGAGSPLHF	TGTGCCAGCAGTGAAGAGGGGGCGGGTTCACCCCTCCACTTT
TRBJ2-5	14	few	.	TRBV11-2	CASTRGWVGETQYF	TGTGCCAGCACCAGAGGGTGGGTCGGGGAGACCCAGTACTTC
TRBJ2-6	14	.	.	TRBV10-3	CATGLYSGANVLTF	TGTGCCACGGGACTGTACTCTGGGGCCAACGTCCTGACTTTC
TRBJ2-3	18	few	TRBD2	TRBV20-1	CSARAIYLAGGHTDTQYF	TGCAGTGCTAGAGCCATATATCTAGCGGGGGGCCACACAGATACGCAGTATTTT
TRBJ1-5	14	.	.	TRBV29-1	CSVQGGDGNQPQHF	TGCAGCGTTCAAGGAGGGGATGGCAATCAGCCCCAGCATTTT
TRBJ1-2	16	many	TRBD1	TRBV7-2	CASSLWGTGVEGDYTF	TGTGCCAGCAGCTTATGGGGGACAGGAGTGGAGGGTGACTACACCTTC
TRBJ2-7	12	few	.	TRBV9	CASSVVLDEQYF	TGTGCCAGCAGCGTAGTTCTCGACGAGCAGTACTTC
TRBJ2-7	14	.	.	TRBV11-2	CASSPSPVIYEQYF	TGTGCCAGCAGCCCTTCCCCAGTTATTTACGAGCAGTACTTC
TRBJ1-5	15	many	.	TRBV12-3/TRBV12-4	CASSLSSYSNQPQHF	TGTGCCAGCAGTTTATCCAGTTATAGCAATCAGCCCCAGCATTTT
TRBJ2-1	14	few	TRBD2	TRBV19	CASSFQRGVNEQFF	TGTGCCAGTAGCTTTCAGCGGGGGGTAAATGAGCAGTTCTTC
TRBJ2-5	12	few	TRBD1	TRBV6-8	CASGQVLETQYF	TGTGCCTCCGGACAGGTTCTAGAGACCCAGTACTTC
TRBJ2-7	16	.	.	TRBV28	CASSLSGAQNSYEQYF	TGTGCCAGCAGTTTATCCGGGGCCCAAAACTCCTACGAGCAGTACTTC
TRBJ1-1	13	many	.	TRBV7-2	CASSVNRDTEAFF	TGTGCCAGCAGCGTCAACAGGGACACTGAAGCTTTCTTT
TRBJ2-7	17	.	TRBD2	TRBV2	CASRYTGTSGNSYEQYF	TGTGCCAGCAGGTACACCGGGACTAGCGGAAACTCCTACGAGCAGTACTTC
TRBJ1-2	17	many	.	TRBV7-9	CASSFRDRSDPNYGYTF	TGTGCCAGCAGCTTCCGGGACCGATCAGATCCTAACTATGGCTACACCTTC